The text below deals with one TCR beta chain. Its antigen is currently not known. No much larger clone exists at a distance of one base, and base qualities are not known. Sequencing instrument: Illumina MiSeq. For TCRbeta CDR3 amplification, the template was genomic DNA taken from the sorted T cell subsets. Multiplex PCR with 30 forward and 13 reverse primers amplified the TCRbeta CDR3 region. After the PCR products were purified with AMPure XP beads, a second PCR of 20 to 30 cycles was run to add indices and adaptors. Before sequencing, the QIAquick Gel Extraction Kit was used to gel-purify the libraries. Per the original workflow: FLASH was used to merge paired-end reads, and IgBLAST was used to align the merged reads to IMGT V, D and J germline references. After reads whose alignment identity to germline references fell below 70% were discarded, approximately 11 million reads remained study-wide. Following IMGT definitions, CDR3 boundaries, reading frame and productivity were assigned. A highly-expanded clone was defined as any clone making up 1% or more of reads, and normalized Shannon entropy served as the measure of diversity. Unpaired two-tailed t-tests were used to test group differences in Shannon entropy. Using fastp at Q25 and MiXCR, TCRdb reprocessed the public reads and kept productive beta chains. Duplicate CDR3 protein sequences are folded into a single record with the most common DNA and genes. TCRdb, rather than the study authors, made the V and J calls. The sample table lists 250,000 or so distinct CDR3 sequences, roughly 48% of them with a count of one. The biggest ten clones account for roughly 15% of the sample.

The sample belongs to a study of type 1 and type 2 diabetes patients (dated by TCRdb to about 2016). About the investigation overall: Recruited in China, the cohort was made up of 8 to 10 type 1 diabetes patients, four type 2 diabetes patients and six or seven nondiabetic controls. Type 2 diabetes patients were included as a disease comparison group for the type 1 diabetes patients. Across the study, CD4+ and CD8+ T cells were positively selected from PBMCs by means of CD4 or CD8 MicroBeads on MACS columns. The study profiled TCRbeta repertoires by high-throughput sequencing to compare type 1 diabetes, type 2 diabetes and nondiabetic individuals. Altogether, around 19,000,000 paired-end reads were produced across the whole study. TCRbeta libraries were sequenced paired-end on Illumina HiSeq 2000 or MiSeq instruments. When approximately 19-cycle amplification was compared with approximately 24-cycle amplification, V gene usage looked similar, suggesting that primer efficiencies were similar and PCR bias was random. Points the paper makes about the study in general: Because only a limited number of T2D and control samples were sequenced, some T1D-only HECs might also appear in more T2D or control samples. Only a few highly-expanded CD4+ clones (median one) were found in type 2 diabetes patients, and these clones made up a median roughly 4.1% of reads. Age and gender were not matched between study groups, possibly biasing interpretation. Type 2 diabetes and control samples had highly correlated V and J gene usage patterns, with an average between-sample correlation of approximately 0.97. Type 2 diabetes repertoires showed high diversity, significantly greater than type 1 diabetes repertoires in both CD4+ and CD8+ T cells.

Every diabetic patient fulfilled standard classification criteria for type 1 or type 2 diabetes, and glucose and C-peptide were measured using WHO-recommended methods. Donors with other autoimmune diseases or infections within the previous four weeks were excluded from participation. Ten milliliters of peripheral blood were drawn from each participant. PBMCs were isolated with LymphoPrep density separation. From the germline V gene, CDR1 is SGHDN and CDR2 is FVKESK. V is cut by 6 bases and J by 7 bases, and the space between the germline ends is 16 bases. There are 14 amino acids in the CDR3, from cysteine to phenylalanine inclusive. Kept here is only the CDR3 DNA, which spans 42 bases and is read in frame from base 1.

The receptor comes from a man in his late teens or twenties with type 2 diabetes. This receptor chain uses TRBV14 and TRBJ2-4, with the D call perhaps TRBD1 or TRBD2, each one matching 5 bases. The sample comprised peripheral blood mononuclear cells (PBMCs). The CDR3 is CASRLGRWGNIQYF. The nucleotides are TGTGCCAGCAGGCTGGGCCGGTGGGGGAACATTCAGTACTTC.